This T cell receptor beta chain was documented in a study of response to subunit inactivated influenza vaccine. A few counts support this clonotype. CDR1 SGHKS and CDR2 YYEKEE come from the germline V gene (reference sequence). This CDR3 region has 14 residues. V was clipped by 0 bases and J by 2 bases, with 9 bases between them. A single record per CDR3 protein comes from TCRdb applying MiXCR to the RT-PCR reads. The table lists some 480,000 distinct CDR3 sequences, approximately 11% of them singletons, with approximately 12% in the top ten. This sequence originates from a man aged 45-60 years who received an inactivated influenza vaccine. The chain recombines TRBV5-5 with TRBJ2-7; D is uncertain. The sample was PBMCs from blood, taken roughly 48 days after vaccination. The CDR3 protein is CASSLELTTYEQYF. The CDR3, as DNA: TGTGCCAGCAGCTTGGAGCTAACTACCTACGAGCAGTACTTC.